These T cell receptor beta chains were read from a single sample in a study of blood T cell repertoires in COVID-19. Clones were read by immunoSEQ multiplex PCR, and TCRdb kept only the in-frame ones, dropping some. In the table there are about 120,000 clones, 82% of which are singletons. Sequencing input: peripheral blood. These receptors were taken from a woman in her 70s with acute or convalescent COVID-19. Each CDR3 is given with its conserved first and last residue.

j_call	cdr3_length	v_call	cdr3_aa
TRBJ2-5	15	TRBV6-1	CASSDGSGGVQTQYF
TRBJ1-3	13	TRBV6-5	CASSPGQGNTIYF
TRBJ1-4	17	TRBV2	CASTADRASATNEKLFF
TRBJ1-2	14	TRBV15	CATSRSGTNYGYTF
TRBJ1-4	14	TRBV2	CASSLQEYNEKLFF
TRBJ1-1	13	TRBV19	CASIASSSTEAFF
TRBJ1-5	13	TRBV10-3	CAIQGYSNQPQHF
TRBJ1-5	15	TRBV6-5	CASELPRGGGQPQHF
TRBJ2-3	15	TRBV6-1	CASSEGSGGQDTQYF
TRBJ2-1	19	TRBV2	CASSEAPWTSGGRYNEQFF
TRBJ2-5	15	TRBV7-9	CASSLARLERETQYF
TRBJ1-5	13	TRBV18	CASTQGSNQPQHF
TRBJ2-1	16	TRBV7-4	CASSFTSGDSYNEQFF
TRBJ2-3	15	TRBV29-1	CSVVLAGGSTDTQYF
TRBJ1-5	14	TRBV4-3	CASSLTGSNQPQHF
TRBJ1-2	14	TRBV5-1	CASSSTAGNYGYTF
TRBJ1-2	13	TRBV5-1	CASSLAQEYGYTF